One sample yielded the 22 T cell receptor beta chains listed below, sequenced in a study of shared clonotypes between healthy human individuals. TCRdb's copy holds only in-frame clones and misses some; the assay was immunoSEQ multiplex PCR. The sample includes around 1,100,000 clones, about 80% of them seen just once. Specimen: memory CD4+ T cells from PBMCs. The sample's subset: CD45RA-negative fraction. The receptors here all came from a man younger than 35 in good health. Some clones in this sample may be carry-over from other donors' samples.

The V and J genes are TRBV10-3 and TRBJ2-2, with D possibly being TRBD2 (6 bases). Trimming took 5 bases from V and 5 from J, leaving 12 bases between them. This CDR3 is built from 14 residues. In germline, CDR1 is ENHRY, CDR2 SYGVKD. In DNA, the CDR3 is TGTGCCATCAGTCCGACTAGGGAAACCGGGGAGCTGTTTTTT. Its protein product is CAISPTRETGELFF.

This chain joins TRBV6-1 and TRBJ1-4; D is uncertain. The CDR3 runs 14 residues. Germline values: CDR1 MNHNS, CDR2 SASEGT. V lost 7 bases and J lost 4, with 13 bases in between. The CDR3, as DNA: TGTGCCAGCACCGGCCGTGGAGTTAATGAAAAACTGTTTTTT. Amino acid sequence: CASTGRGVNEKLFF.

This clone was observed a few times. This sequence joins TRBV10-3 and TRBJ1-1; a possible D gene is TRBD1 (6 bases). The CDR3 sequence is 13 residues long. Deletions cut 5 bases from V and 1 base from J, with 8 bases between. Germline V lookup: CDR1 ENHRY, CDR2 SYGVKD. Here the CDR3 DNA reads TGTGCCATCAGTTTGGACAGGAACACTGAAGCTTTCTTT. Residues: CAISLDRNTEAFF.

This chain's CDR3 is CASSPGGVSDTQYF. The CDR3 region has the DNA TGTGCCAGCTCACCCGGAGGGGTTTCAGATACGCAGTATTTT. The chain combines TRBV18 with TRBJ2-3; TRBD2 might be the D (6 bases). V gave up 3 bases and J gave up 4 bases, with 11 bases separating them. This CDR3 is 14 amino acids long. Germline V gene sequence: CDR1 KGHSH, CDR2 LQKENI.

The chain carries TRBV6-5 and TRBJ1-3; no reliable D call. The CDR3 extends over 15 amino acids. Germline lookup yields CDR1 MNHEY and CDR2 SVGAGI. V was trimmed by 6 bases and J by 5 bases, leaving 17 bases between them. CDR3 nucleotides: TGTGCCAGCAGCCCCCCCGGCGGGTTTAGAAACACCATATATTTT. Residues: CASSPPGGFRNTIYF.

V gene TRBV29-1 combines with J gene TRBJ2-5; D is possibly TRBD2 (6 bases). V lost 3 bases to trimming and J lost 5 bases, with 16 bases between them. Per germline, CDR1 SQVTM and CDR2 ANQGSEA. The length of the CDR3 is 14 residues. The CDR3 loop reads CSVELARGWETQYF. CDR3 nucleotides: TGCAGCGTTGAGCTGGCCCGGGGGTGGGAGACCCAGTACTTC.

The chain uses TRBV2 and TRBJ2-6; either TRBD1 or TRBD2 may supply D (5 bases each). This CDR3 has 21 amino acids. Trimming cost V 6 bases and J 0 bases, with 27 bases left between them. Germline-derived CDR1 and CDR2 are SNHLY and FYNNEI. CDR3 sequence: CASSSPGREFSTASGANVLTF. The CDR3, as DNA: TGTGCCAGCAGCAGCCCGGGACGCGAGTTTTCAACGGCCTCTGGGGCCAACGTCCTGACTTTC.

V gene TRBV7-2 combines with J gene TRBJ1-1; D is unresolved. This CDR3 comprises 14 residues. The V gene's germline CDR1 is SGHTA and CDR2 FQGNSA. Trimming shortened V by 4 bases and J by 10 bases, and 19 bases separated the two germline ends. CDR3 loop: CASSSPRIGERAFF. The DNA of the CDR3 is TGTGCCAGCAGCTCACCCAGAATCGGGGAAAGAGCTTTCTTT.

V gene TRBV7-3 combines with J gene TRBJ1-1; D is ambiguous. CDR1 is SGHTA, CDR2 FQGTGA, per germline. This CDR3 spans 14 amino acids. Trimming stripped 5 bases from V and 5 bases from J, with 15 bases between. In DNA, the CDR3 is TGTGCCAGCAGCCTTACTGGCCCTCCGACTGAAGCTTTCTTT. Translated: CASSLTGPPTEAFF.

The V and J genes are TRBV2 and TRBJ2-3, with TRBD2 matching 11 bases. Germline CDR1 and CDR2: SNHLY and FYNNEI. This CDR3 has 17 amino acids. Unmatched junction bases numbered 6, after V lost 4 bases and J lost 0 bases. The CDR3, as DNA: TGTGCCAGCAGTGGACTAGCGGGACTGCTTAGCACAGATACGCAGTATTTT. Its protein product is CASSGLAGLLSTDTQYF.

This clone was picked up a small number of times. The rearrangement links TRBV9 to TRBJ2-2; 9 bases match TRBD2. The V gene end was trimmed by 4 bases and the J gene end by 5 bases; junction bases not matched to a gene: 6. CDR1 is SGDLS and CDR2 is YYNGEE in the germline V gene. The CDR3 contains 15 residues. The CDR3 DNA follows: TGTGCCAGCAGCACCCGGACTAGCGCTACCGGGGAGCTGTTTTTT. It translates to CASSTRTSATGELFF.

The chain has TRBV7-3 and TRBJ1-3; TRBD1 matches at 10 bases. Germline loops: CDR1 SGHTA, CDR2 FQGTGA. The V gene end was trimmed by 5 bases and the J gene end by 0 bases; junction bases not matched to a gene: 10. CDR3 size: 18 residues. In nucleotides, the CDR3 is TGTGCCAGCAGCGACCGGGACAGGGGACCGTCCTCTGGAAACACCATATATTTT. It specifies CASSDRDRGPSSGNTIYF.

The rearrangement joins TRBV28 to TRBJ1-2, with a possible D match to TRBD1 (5 bases). Germline CDR1 reads MDHEN; CDR2 reads SYDVKM. CDR3 length: 15 amino acids. Between the trimmed V and J ends, which lost 5 bases and 7 bases, there was a span of 20 bases. The CDR3 nucleotides are TGTGCCAGCAGTGCGCCTAGAGGCGGGGCGGCTGGCTACACCTTC. Translation gives CASSAPRGGAAGYTF.

A few counts support this clone. The chain is built from TRBV13 and TRBJ2-1; D possibly corresponds to TRBD2 (6 bases). Germline-derived CDR1 and CDR2 are PRHDT and FYEKMQ (reference sequence). The CDR3 totals 16 residues. V lost 5 bases and J 6 bases, leaving 20 bases between the germline ends. The CDR3 sequence: CASSRIAREVTNEQFF. DNA of the CDR3: TGTGCCAGCAGCCGTATAGCGAGGGAGGTAACCAATGAGCAGTTCTTC.

V is TRBV7-9 and J is TRBJ2-1; 7 bases fit TRBD2. V trimming: 5 bases; J trimming: 5 bases; junction bases outside the gene matches: 6. There are 14 residues in the CDR3. Per the germline V gene, CDR1 is SEHNR and CDR2 is FQNEAQ (reference sequence). The CDR3 DNA is TGTGCCAGCAGCCCCGGGACTACCCACAATGAGCAGTTCTTC. This sequence encodes CASSPGTTHNEQFF.

The CDR3 DNA reads as TGTGCCAGCAGTCTACCCCCTCCATACGAAGCCAAAAACATTCAGTACTTC. It codes for CASSLPPPYEAKNIQYF. V is TRBV28 and J is TRBJ2-4, with D hard to call. This CDR3 comprises 17 residues. Germline CDR1 is MDHEN and CDR2 is SYDVKM. V was trimmed by 5 bases and J by 0 bases, leaving 17 bases between them.

V and J are TRBV30 and TRBJ2-2; D possibly corresponds to TRBD1 (6 bases). Trimming cost V 8 bases and J 1 base, with 32 bases left between them. The CDR3 is made up of 20 amino acids. Germline CDR1 is GTSNPN and CDR2 is SVGIG (reference sequence). CDR3 protein: CAVTKGRGTSLLGNTGELFF. CDR3 nucleotide sequence: TGTGCCGTAACAAAGGGCAGGGGAACTTCTTTATTGGGGAACACCGGGGAGCTGTTTTTT.

The genes are TRBV5-1 and TRBJ1-1; 7 bases align to TRBD1. Losses at the gene ends were 4 bases for V and 0 bases for J; bases not matched to a gene: 3. The CDR3 length is 14 residues. Germline loops: CDR1 SGHRS, CDR2 YFSETQ. This CDR3 is CASSRDSMNTEAFF. CDR3 bases: TGCGCCAGCAGCCGGGACAGCATGAACACTGAAGCTTTCTTT.

This clone has just one count. The J gene is TRBJ2-2, the V gene TRBV19; weak D call: TRBD1 (6 bases). In germline, CDR1 is LNHDA, CDR2 SQIVND (reference sequence). Between the trimmed V and J ends, which lost 6 bases and 2 bases, there was a span of 16 bases. This CDR3 spans 16 amino acids. The CDR3: CASSPPGHRNTGELFF. The DNA for the CDR3 is TGTGCCAGTAGCCCTCCGGGACACCGCAACACCGGGGAGCTGTTTTTT.

About this clone itself: The sample holds other DNA sequences that translate to the same CDR3. V usage is TRBV4-2 and J usage is TRBJ1-2; a weak D match, TRBD1 (5 bases). CDR3 length: 14 amino acids. Germline loops: CDR1 LGHNA, CDR2 YNFKEQ. Trimming left V 0 bases short and J 3 bases short, with 8 bases between. CDR3 bases: TGTGCCAGCAGCCAAGAAGGGGCCCACTATGGCTACACCTTC. This sequence encodes CASSQEGAHYGYTF.

The CDR3 here is CASSARLAGRNEQFF. In DNA, the CDR3 is TGTGCCAGCAGCGCCCGACTAGCGGGAAGGAATGAGCAGTTCTTC. This rearrangement joins TRBV5-4 to TRBJ2-1, with 11 bases identical to TRBD2. The length of the CDR3 is 15 residues. Trimming cost V 4 bases and J 7 bases; bases outside gene matches: 7. Germline V gene data show CDR1 as SGHNT and CDR2 as YYREEE (reference sequence).

The V and J genes are TRBV9 and TRBJ2-2, with 12 bases fitting TRBD2. Germline V CDR1 and CDR2: SGDLS, YYNGEE. With 3 bases clipped from V and 5 bases from J, the junction kept 20 bases outside the gene matches. The CDR3 has 21 residues. The CDR3: CASSAPWGLAGRASGTGELFF. CDR3 coding DNA: TGTGCCAGCAGCGCCCCCTGGGGACTAGCGGGTAGGGCGTCTGGAACCGGGGAGCTGTTTTTT.